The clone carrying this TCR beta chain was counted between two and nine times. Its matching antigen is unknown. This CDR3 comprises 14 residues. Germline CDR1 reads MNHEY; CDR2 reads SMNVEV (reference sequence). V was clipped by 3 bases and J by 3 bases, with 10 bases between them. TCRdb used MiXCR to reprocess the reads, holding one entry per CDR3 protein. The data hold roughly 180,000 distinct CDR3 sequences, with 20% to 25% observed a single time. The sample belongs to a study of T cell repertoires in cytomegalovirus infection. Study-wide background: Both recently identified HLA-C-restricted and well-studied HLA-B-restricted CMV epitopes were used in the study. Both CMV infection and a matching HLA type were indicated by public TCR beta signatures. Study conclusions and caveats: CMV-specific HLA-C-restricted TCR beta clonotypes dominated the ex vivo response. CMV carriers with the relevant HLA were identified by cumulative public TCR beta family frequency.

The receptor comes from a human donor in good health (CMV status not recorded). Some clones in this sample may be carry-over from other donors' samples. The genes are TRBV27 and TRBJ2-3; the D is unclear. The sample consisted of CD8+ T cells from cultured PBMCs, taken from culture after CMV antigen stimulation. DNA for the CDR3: TGTGCCAGCAGTTTCGGGTACAGAACAGATACGCAGTATTTT. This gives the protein CASSFGYRTDTQYF.